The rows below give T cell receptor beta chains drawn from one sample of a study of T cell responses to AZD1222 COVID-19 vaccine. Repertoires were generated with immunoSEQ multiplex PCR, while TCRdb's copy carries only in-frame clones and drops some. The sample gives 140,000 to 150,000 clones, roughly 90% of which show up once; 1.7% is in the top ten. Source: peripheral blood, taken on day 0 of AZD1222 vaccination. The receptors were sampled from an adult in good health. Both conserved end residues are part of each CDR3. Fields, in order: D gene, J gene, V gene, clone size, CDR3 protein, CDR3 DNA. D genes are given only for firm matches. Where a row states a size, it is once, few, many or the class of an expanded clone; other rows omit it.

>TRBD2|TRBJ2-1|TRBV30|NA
CACDSGSGYNEQFF
TGTGCCTGTGATAGCGGGAGCGGATACAATGAGCAGTTCTTC
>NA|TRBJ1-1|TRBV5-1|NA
CASSLEWSGTEAFF
TGCGCCAGCAGCTTAGAGTGGTCGGGGACTGAAGCTTTCTTT
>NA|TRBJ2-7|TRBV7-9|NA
CASSPPGFLYEQYF
TGTGCCAGCAGCCCTCCTGGGTTCCTCTACGAGCAGTACTTC
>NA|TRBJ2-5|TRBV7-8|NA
CASLGSGQETQYF
TGTGCCAGCCTGGGAAGCGGCCAAGAGACCCAGTACTTC
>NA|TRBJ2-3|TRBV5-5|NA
CASSFSASGFEDTQYF
TGTGCCAGCAGCTTTTCGGCAAGTGGGTTCGAAGATACGCAGTATTTT
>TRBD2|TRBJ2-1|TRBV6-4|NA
CASSDSASGINEQFF
TGTGCCAGCAGTGACTCTGCTAGCGGGATTAATGAGCAGTTCTTC
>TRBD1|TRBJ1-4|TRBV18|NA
CASSPRTGGREKLFF
TGTGCCAGCTCACCCCGGACAGGGGGCAGAGAAAAACTGTTTTTT
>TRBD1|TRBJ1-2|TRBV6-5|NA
CASSRQGYGYTF
TGTGCCAGCAGTCGACAGGGTTATGGCTACACCTTC
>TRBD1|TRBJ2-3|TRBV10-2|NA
CASSEGTVSVTDTQYF
TGCGCCAGCAGTGAGGGGACAGTTTCGGTCACAGATACGCAGTATTTT
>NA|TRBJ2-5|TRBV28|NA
CASSPHPGLQETQYF
TGTGCCAGCAGTCCTCACCCGGGCCTCCAAGAGACCCAGTACTTC
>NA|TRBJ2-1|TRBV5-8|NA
CASSVYYNEQFF
TGTGCCAGCAGCGTATACTACAATGAGCAGTTCTTC
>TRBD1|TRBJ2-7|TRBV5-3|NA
CARSSDRLSYEQYF
TGTGCCAGAAGCTCGGACAGGCTCTCCTACGAGCAGTACTTC
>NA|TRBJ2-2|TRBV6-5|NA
CASTEGGTSSGELFF
TGTGCCAGCACCGAAGGAGGGACAAGTTCCGGGGAGCTGTTTTTT
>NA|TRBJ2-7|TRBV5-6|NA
CASSLGASTEYF
TGTGCCAGCAGCTTGGGGGCCTCAACTGAGTACTTC
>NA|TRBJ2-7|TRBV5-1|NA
CASSLALEIYEQYF
TGCGCCAGCAGCTTGGCCCTAGAGATCTACGAGCAGTACTTC
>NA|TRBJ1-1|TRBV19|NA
CASSTTGNTEAFF
TGTGCCAGTAGTACCACAGGGAACACTGAAGCTTTCTTT
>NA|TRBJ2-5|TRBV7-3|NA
CASSPTGLQETQYF
TGTGCCAGCAGCCCAACGGGATTACAAGAGACCCAGTACTTC
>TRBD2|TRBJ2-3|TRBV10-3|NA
CAISESWASGRASTDTQYF
TGTGCCATCAGTGAGTCGTGGGCTAGCGGGAGGGCTAGCACAGATACGCAGTATTTT
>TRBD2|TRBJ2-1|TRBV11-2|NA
CASSLDPASGSYNEQFF
TGTGCCAGCAGCTTAGATCCCGCTAGCGGGAGCTACAATGAGCAGTTCTTC
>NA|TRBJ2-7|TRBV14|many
CASSQVHRASTYEQYF
TGTGCCAGCAGCCAAGTACACAGGGCATCAACCTACGAGCAGTACTTC
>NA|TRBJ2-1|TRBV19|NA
CASSRTRNEQFF
TGTGCCAGTAGTAGAACGAGGAATGAGCAGTTCTTC
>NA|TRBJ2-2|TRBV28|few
CASSLKTGELFF
TGTGCCAGCAGTTTAAAGACCGGGGAGCTGTTTTTT
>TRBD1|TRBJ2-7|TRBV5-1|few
CASSLSTGNTYEQYF
TGCGCCAGCAGCTTGTCGACAGGGAATACCTACGAGCAGTACTTC
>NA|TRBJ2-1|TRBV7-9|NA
CASSYGYRDNNEQFF
TGTGCCAGCAGCTACGGATACCGGGACAACAATGAGCAGTTCTTC
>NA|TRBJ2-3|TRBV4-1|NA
CASSPVSSGGTDTQYF
TGCGCCAGCAGCCCCGTGAGTTCGGGGGGCACAGATACGCAGTATTTT
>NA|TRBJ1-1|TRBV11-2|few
CASSLGGRATEAFF
TGTGCCAGCAGCTTAGGGGGCCGGGCCACTGAAGCTTTCTTT
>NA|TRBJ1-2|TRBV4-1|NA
CASSQDLQGKRVGYTF
TGCGCCAGCAGCCAAGATCTACAGGGAAAGAGGGTTGGCTACACCTTC
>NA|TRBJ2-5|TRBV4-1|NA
CASSQKLGAETQYF
TGCGCCAGCAGCCAAAAACTAGGAGCAGAGACCCAGTACTTC
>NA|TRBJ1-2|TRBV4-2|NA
CASRPADDIYGYTF
TGTGCCAGCAGACCGGCCGATGACATCTATGGCTACACCTTC
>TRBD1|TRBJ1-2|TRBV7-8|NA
CASSPGQVVGYTF
TGTGCCAGCAGCCCAGGACAGGTTGTAGGCTACACCTTC
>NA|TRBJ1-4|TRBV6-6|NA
CASSYRPGAEKLFF
TGTGCCAGCAGTTACCGTCCCGGGGCGGAAAAACTGTTTTTT
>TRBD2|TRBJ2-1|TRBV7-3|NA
CASSHQREVPVNEQFF
TGTGCCAGCAGCCATCAGCGGGAGGTTCCGGTTAATGAGCAGTTCTTC
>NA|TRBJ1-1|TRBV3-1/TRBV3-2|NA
CASSQGLFYTEAFF
TGTGCCAGCAGCCAGGGACTGTTCTACACTGAAGCTTTCTTT
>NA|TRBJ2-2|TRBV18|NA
CASSRENTGELFF
TGTGCCAGCTCACGGGAGAACACCGGGGAGCTGTTTTTT
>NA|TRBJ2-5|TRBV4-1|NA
CASSHLGAEQETQYF
TGCGCCAGCAGCCATCTCGGGGCAGAACAAGAGACCCAGTACTTC
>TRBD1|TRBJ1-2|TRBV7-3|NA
CASSLTDRGGYTF
TGTGCCAGCAGCTTAACCGACAGGGGCGGCTACACCTTC
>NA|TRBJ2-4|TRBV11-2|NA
CASSTYREGPKNIQYF
TGTGCCAGCAGCACCTACAGGGAAGGGCCCAAAAACATTCAGTACTTC
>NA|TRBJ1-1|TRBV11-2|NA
CASSLEGTFKTEAFF
TGTGCCAGCAGCTTAGAGGGGACATTCAAGACTGAAGCTTTCTTT
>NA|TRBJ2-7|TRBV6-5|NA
CASSYSEVWAAYEQYF
TGTGCCAGCAGTTACTCTGAGGTCTGGGCAGCCTACGAGCAGTACTTC